This note documents a single T cell receptor (beta chain) sequence. Antigen specificity is unknown. This may be a read error: a much more frequent sequence differs by one nucleotide. TCRdb used MiXCR to reprocess the 5' RACE reads, holding one entry per CDR3 protein. The sample shows 450,000 to 550,000 distinct CDR3 sequences, approximately 5% of them seen only once. The sample comes from a study of CD8 T cells in ankylosing spondylitis. Whole-study findings and limits: What appeared characteristic of ankylosing spondylitis blood was a TCR beta motif of 7 or 8 highly homologous variants.

The CDR3 contains 16 residues. From germline, CDR1 is SGHRS and CDR2 YFSETQ. Sample: blood, either unsorted or a sorted T cell fraction (not recorded which). The chain carries TRBV5-1 and TRBJ2-2; TRBD1 aligns across 10 bases. The sequence was obtained from a male donor with ankylosing spondylitis. CDR3 in DNA: TGCGCCAGCAGCTTGGGACAGGGGGCCGCCACCGAGGAGCTGTTTTTT. Protein product: CASSLGQGAATEELFF.